One and the same sample provided the 18 T cell receptor beta chains below, sequenced in a study of blood T cells in healthy people across ages (dated by TCRdb to 2014 to 2015). Preparation of the library involved 5' RACE. Sequencing relied on an Illumina HiSeq 2500. A second PCR of about 6 to 12 cycles was run with a J-beta primer mix and a sample-barcoded 5' primer. TCRdb reanalyzed the raw reads on its own, using fastp at Q25 for trimming and MiXCR for clone calling, and kept in-frame beta chains. CDR3 protein duplicates are merged, each entry listing the most common genes and DNA. Present in this sample are about 1.5 million distinct CDR3 sequences, roughly 43% of which were seen just once. The ten most abundant clones make up around 4% of the sample. Sequencing was done on a sample of blood. The receptor set was obtained from a woman aged 18-30 years in good health.

This clonotype was seen only a few times. The chain carries TRBV7-2 and TRBJ2-1, with 8 bases fitting TRBD1. CDR1 and CDR2 (germline): SGHTA, FQGNSA. The junction had 7 bases not matched to a gene; V was cut back by 5 bases and J by 7 bases. The CDR3 covers 14 residues. The CDR3 protein is CASSVGQGLNEQFF. The CDR3 DNA is TGTGCCAGCAGCGTCGGACAGGGATTGAATGAGCAGTTCTTC.

The V gene is TRBV6-4, the J gene TRBJ2-3; 12 positions agree with TRBD2. Unmatched junction bases numbered 7, after V lost 8 bases and J lost 7 bases. The CDR3 sequence is 14 residues long. Germline V gene lookup returns CDR1 MRHNA and CDR2 SNTAGT. The CDR3, as DNA: TGTGCCAGCGCGTCTAGCGGGGGGGCCTATACGCAGTATTTT. Its protein product is CASASSGGAYTQYF.

This clonotype appeared a few times. The chain has TRBV20-1 and TRBJ2-3; a weak D match, TRBD1 (5 bases). The CDR3 is 14 amino acids. CDR1 is DFQATT and CDR2 is SNEGSKA in the germline V gene (reference sequence). Trimming stripped 0 bases from V and 1 base from J, with 8 bases between. CDR3 DNA sequence: TGCAGTGCTAGAGAAGGGGCGGGCACAGATACGCAGTATTTT. Its protein is CSAREGAGTDTQYF.

The chain combines TRBV4-3 with TRBJ2-3, with a weak D call TRBD2 (7 bases). This CDR3 region has 17 residues. CDR1 is LGHNA and CDR2 is YSLEER in the germline V gene. Trimming shortened V by 5 bases and J by 0 bases, and 18 bases separated the two germline ends. The DNA of the CDR3 is TGCGCCAGCAGCTTTTCCCCCGGGGGGCTGAGCACAGATACGCAGTATTTT. Amino acid sequence: CASSFSPGGLSTDTQYF.

The V gene is TRBV7-9, the J gene TRBJ2-1, with 7 nucleotides matching TRBD2. The J call may be wrong; the DNA end is better matched by TRBJ2-7. This CDR3 spans 14 amino acids. Germline V gives CDR1 SEHNR, CDR2 FQNEAQ (reference sequence). CDR3 nucleotides: TGTGCCAGCGAGAGCGGGGAATCCTACAATGAGCAGTACTTC. Translated: CASESGESYNEQYF.

This clonotype was seen a handful of times. The chain couples TRBV6-6 to TRBJ2-1; 14 bases match TRBD2. V lost 10 bases, J lost 9 bases, and 8 bases stayed unmatched. The CDR3 is 14 amino acids. Germline values: CDR1 MNHNY, CDR2 SVGAGI (reference sequence). The CDR3 region is CATRTSGRITEQFF. DNA of the CDR3: TGTGCCACGAGGACTAGCGGGAGGATTACTGAGCAGTTCTTC.

The chain combines TRBV28 with TRBJ2-1, with 10 positions matching TRBD2. The V and J ends lost 6 bases and 4 bases, in that order; junction bases with no gene match: 6. The CDR3 has 15 residues. Germline-derived CDR1 and CDR2 are MDHEN and SYDVKM. CDR3 in amino acids: CASSDGTSAYNEQFF. The CDR3 nucleotides are TGTGCCAGCAGCGACGGGACTAGCGCATACAATGAGCAGTTCTTC.

This clonotype was detected a few times. The chain carries TRBV2 and TRBJ1-1; D is undetermined. Germline V gene sequence: CDR1 SNHLY, CDR2 FYNNEI. The CDR3 runs to 11 residues. Trimming stripped 7 bases from V and 11 bases from J, with 14 bases between. The CDR3 reads CASNSLGGAFF. CDR3 bases: TGTGCCAGCAATTCTTTGGGTGGGGCTTTCTTT.

The chain recombines TRBV10-3 with TRBJ1-1; no clear D. The CDR3 has 12 amino acids. Between the trimmed V and J ends, which lost 3 bases and 6 bases, there was a span of 8 bases. Looked up from germline, CDR1 is ENHRY and CDR2 is SYGVKD. This chain's CDR3 is CAISDKTAEAFF. The CDR3 DNA reads as TGTGCCATCAGTGATAAGACGGCTGAAGCTTTCTTT.

The chain employs TRBV13 and TRBJ1-2; D gene unclear. Germline assignment: CDR1 PRHDT and CDR2 FYEKMQ (reference sequence). This CDR3 spans 13 amino acids. V lost 5 bases, J lost 2 bases, and 9 bases lay in between. CDR3 bases: TGTGCCAGCAGCCCCTCAGAGAACTATGGCTACACCTTC. Translating gives CASSPSENYGYTF.

As for this clonotype: This may stem from a read error, because a much larger clone lies one nucleotide away. The rearrangement uses TRBV27 and TRBJ1-5, with D unresolved. The CDR3 covers 14 residues. The germline gives CDR1 MNHEY, CDR2 SMNVEV (reference sequence). This CDR3 is CASSFDGSKQPQHF. CDR3 bases: TGTGCCAGCAGTTTCGACGGTAGCAAGCAGCCCCAGCATTTT.

This clonotype was picked up a small number of times. V is TRBV6-5 and J is TRBJ2-7, with 9 bases aligning to TRBD1. The V gene end was trimmed by 1 base and the J gene end by 6 bases; junction bases not matched to a gene: 7. This CDR3 spans 15 amino acids. Germline values: CDR1 MNHEY, CDR2 SVGAGI. CDR3 sequence (DNA): TGTGCCAGCAGTTACTTCGGGACAGGGAGTCTCGAGCAGTACTTC. It is translated as CASSYFGTGSLEQYF.

V gene TRBV2 combines with J gene TRBJ2-3; 7 nucleotides agree with TRBD2. In germline, CDR1 is SNHLY, CDR2 FYNNEI. V lost 3 bases to trimming and J lost 3 bases; unmatched junction nucleotides: 3. The CDR3 has 14 residues. CDR3 protein: CASSEYGRTDTQYF. CDR3 bases: TGTGCCAGCAGTGAGTACGGGAGGACAGATACGCAGTATTTT.

In this sample, this clonotype turned up many times. The V and J genes are TRBV5-1 and TRBJ2-1; 7 positions match TRBD1. J was trimmed by 5 bases and V by 4 bases; bases with no gene match: 3. The germline V gene encodes CDR1 SGHRS and CDR2 YFSETQ. This CDR3 has 13 residues. This CDR3 is CASSVGQNNEQFF. The CDR3 DNA sequence: TGCGCCAGCAGCGTGGGACAGAACAATGAGCAGTTCTTC. Variable domain in full (rest from reference TRBV5-1 and TRBJ2-1): KAGVTQTPRYLIKTRGQQVTLSCSPISGHRSVSWYQQTPGQGLQFLFEYFSETQRNKGNFPGRFSGRQFSNSRSEMNVSTLELGDSALYLCASSVGQNNEQFFGPGTRLTVL.

This chain joins TRBV6-6 and TRBJ2-1; TRBD2 aligns across 9 bases. V lost 6 bases to trimming and J lost 6 bases; unmatched junction nucleotides: 9. The germline V gene has CDR1 MNHNY and CDR2 SVGAGI (reference sequence). The CDR3 contains 15 residues. The CDR3 protein is CASSTGLAPLNEQFF. DNA of the CDR3: TGTGCCAGCAGCACCGGACTAGCGCCCCTCAATGAGCAGTTCTTC.

The rearrangement uses TRBV2 and TRBJ2-5, with D unclear. The CDR3 covers 15 residues. V lost 2 bases and J 3 bases, leaving 13 bases between the germline ends. CDR1 and CDR2 (germline): SNHLY, FYNNEI. This CDR3 is CASSERAGIEETQYF. The CDR3, as DNA: TGTGCCAGCAGTGAAAGGGCAGGCATTGAAGAGACCCAGTACTTC. The whole variable domain, remainder taken from reference TRBV2 and TRBJ2-5, is EPEVTQTPSHQVTQMGQEVILRCVPISNHLYFYWYRQILGQKVEFLVSFYNNEISEKSEIFDDQFSVERPDGSNFTLKIRSTKLEDSAMYFCASSERAGIEETQYFGPGTRLLVL.

The chain recombines TRBV5-1 with TRBJ2-3; TRBD2 agrees at 8 bases. The CDR3 covers 15 residues. Germline trimming cut 4 bases from V and 3 bases from J; bases unmatched to any gene: 7. Germline values: CDR1 SGHRS, CDR2 YFSETQ. The CDR3 DNA is TGCGCCAGCAGCCCCCGTCCTAGCGGGACAGATACGCAGTATTTT. It encodes CASSPRPSGTDTQYF.

The chain is built from TRBV7-2 and TRBJ2-7; D may be TRBD1 (5 bases). Germline V gene lookup returns CDR1 SGHTA and CDR2 FQGNSA. V shed 0 bases and J shed 7 bases, with 13 bases lying between them. The CDR3 is made up of 14 amino acids. The CDR3 reads CASSLAGASREQYF. The CDR3 DNA reads as TGTGCCAGCAGCTTAGCAGGGGCATCTCGGGAGCAGTACTTC.